A selection of T cell receptor beta chains follows, all from one sample in a study of T cells after yellow fever vaccination. TCRdb independently ran MiXCR on the 5' RACE reads; one entry per CDR3 protein. The sample records 300,000 to 400,000 distinct CDR3 sequences, more than 8.5% being singletons. The material sequenced was PBMCs, taken on the day of the first yellow fever vaccination. Receptors were obtained from a man younger than 30 who received the YFV17D yellow fever vaccine. CDR3s include the opening cysteine and the closing phenylalanine or tryptophan. A D gene is named only where the DNA matches it firmly. Clone size is shown for a subset of rows, as once, few, many or a class of expanded clone.

TGCGCCAGCAGGGCTGCATCGGCGGGATCCTACGAGCAGTACTTC,CASRAASAGSYEQYF,TRBJ2-7,TRBV5-1,few,.
TGCGCCAGCAGCCCCTGGGCGTTTGGAGCTAACTATGGCTACACCTTC,CASSPWAFGANYGYTF,TRBJ1-2,TRBV4-1,.,.
TGTGCCAGCAGCGTGAGAGACACAGCCTACGAGCAGTACTTC,CASSVRDTAYEQYF,TRBJ2-7,TRBV9,few,.
TGCGCCAGCAGCCAAGACGGGCTAGGTTCAGATACGCAGTATTTT,CASSQDGLGSDTQYF,TRBJ2-3,TRBV4-3,few,.
TGTGCCAGCAGCTTTAATCGCGGGACTAGCACAGATACGCAGTATTTT,CASSFNRGTSTDTQYF,TRBJ2-3,TRBV5-4,few,.
TGTGCCAGCAGTCGCCTCCACACAAGTAGCTCCTACAATGAGCAGTTCTTC,CASSRLHTSSSYNEQFF,TRBJ2-1,TRBV12-3/TRBV12-4,many,.
TGTGCCAGCTCACCACTCGGGCAGGGGCTAGGGGTTCAGCCCCAGCATTTT,CASSPLGQGLGVQPQHF,TRBJ1-5,TRBV18,few,.
TGTGCCAGCAGCCCTCAAATGGTCGGAAACACCATATATTTT,CASSPQMVGNTIYF,TRBJ1-3,TRBV7-2,.,.
TGTGCCAGCACGCCCGGCGGGGGTATCCTCAATGAGCAGTTCTTC,CASTPGGGILNEQFF,TRBJ2-1,TRBV12-3/TRBV12-4,few,TRBD2
TGTGCCAGCAGCCGTAGCCGCGAGACCCAGTACTTC,CASSRSRETQYF,TRBJ2-5,TRBV7-6,.,.
TGTGCCAGCAGCAGGGACACCGGAGGTGGAAACACCATATATTTT,CASSRDTGGGNTIYF,TRBJ1-3,TRBV7-2,.,.
TGTGCCAGCAGCGTAGCTAAAGAGCGGGGGGAGACAGATACGCAGTATTTT,CASSVAKERGETDTQYF,TRBJ2-3,TRBV9,many,TRBD2
TGTGCCAGTAAAAGGGCGGGGTTCAATGAAAAACTGTTTTTT,CASKRAGFNEKLFF,TRBJ1-4,TRBV19,.,.
TGCAGTGCTAGCGCTGGCAGTCCAGAGACCCAGTACTTC,CSASAGSPETQYF,TRBJ2-5,TRBV20-1,.,.
TGTGCCAGCAGCCTAGCTTTGGGACCAGATACGCAGTATTTT,CASSLALGPDTQYF,TRBJ2-3,TRBV7-2,many,.
TGTGCCAGCAGTTATTCCGGGACAGGGATCGCCGGGGAGCTGTTTTTT,CASSYSGTGIAGELFF,TRBJ2-2,TRBV6-2/TRBV6-3,few,TRBD1
TGTGCCAGCAGCTTGGGGGACCGTATATACAATGAGCAGTTCTTC,CASSLGDRIYNEQFF,TRBJ2-1,TRBV5-8,few,.
TGCAGCGCCTCGCCCGTCCTGGGGGAGACCCAGTACTTC,CSASPVLGETQYF,TRBJ2-5,TRBV29-1,.,.
TGTGCCAGCAGTTCCAATAATGGGGAGACCCAGTACTTC,CASSSNNGETQYF,TRBJ2-5,TRBV27,.,.
TGTGCCAGCAGCTCCCAAGCTCTAGCGGTGGGAGAGCAGTACTTC,CASSSQALAVGEQYF,TRBJ2-7,TRBV7-2,many,TRBD2
TGTGCCAGCTCACCAACAGGGGAGACTGAAGCTTTCTTT,CASSPTGETEAFF,TRBJ1-1,TRBV18,many,TRBD1
TGCGCCAGCAGCTTCCGGACTAGCGGGGGCTATACAGATACGCAGTATTTT,CASSFRTSGGYTDTQYF,TRBJ2-3,TRBV5-1,few,TRBD2
TGTGCCAGTACCCCGCTAGGGGGGGGATTTTCTGGGGCCAACGTCCTGACTTTC,CASTPLGGGFSGANVLTF,TRBJ2-6,TRBV19,few,.
TGTGCCAGCAGCGCAAGGCTAAAGAACACTGAAGCTTTCTTT,CASSARLKNTEAFF,TRBJ1-1,TRBV11-2,.,.
TGTGCCCGCAGCCCTAACGTCATTACTAGAGCTAGCACAGATACGCAGTATTTT,CARSPNVITRASTDTQYF,TRBJ2-3,TRBV11-2,once,.
TGCGCCAGCAGCTTCCGGGACAGGGAATCAGATACGCAGTATTTT,CASSFRDRESDTQYF,TRBJ2-3,TRBV5-1,.,TRBD1
TGTGCCACTAGGACTTCGACAGGGGTTGGAAACACCATATATTTT,CATRTSTGVGNTIYF,TRBJ1-3,TRBV15,few,TRBD1
TGTGCCAGCAGTGCTACAGGGTTAACGGCTGAAGCTTTCTTT,CASSATGLTAEAFF,TRBJ1-1,TRBV6-1,few,.
TGTGCCAGCAGCTTTACTAGCTACGAGCAGTACTTC,CASSFTSYEQYF,TRBJ2-7,TRBV11-2,many,.
TGTGCCAGCGGCTTTACGGGTGAGGAGACCCAGTACTTC,CASGFTGEETQYF,TRBJ2-5,TRBV5-5,.,.
TGTGCCAGCAGTGAGTCAGGGGGTGGGCAAGAGACCCAGTACTTC,CASSESGGGQETQYF,TRBJ2-5,TRBV25-1,.,TRBD1
TGTGCCAGCAGCGCGGGACAGTGGACCTACGAGCAGTACTTC,CASSAGQWTYEQYF,TRBJ2-7,TRBV9,few,TRBD1
TGTGCCAGCAGCCATTCTTCCGGGACAGTCGGCCACATAGCCAAAAACATTCAGTACTTC,CASSHSSGTVGHIAKNIQYF,TRBJ2-4,TRBV11-2,.,TRBD1
TGCGCCAGCAGCGACAATTCGGGGGCAAAGGAGACCCAGTACTTC,CASSDNSGAKETQYF,TRBJ2-5,TRBV5-1,many,.
TGTGCCAGCAGTCGAGCGGGGGGCAGGGGAGTAGAGACCCAGTACTTC,CASSRAGGRGVETQYF,TRBJ2-5,TRBV27,few,TRBD2
TGTGCCAGCAGTTCGGCCGGGACAGGCCACACAGATACGCAGTATTTT,CASSSAGTGHTDTQYF,TRBJ2-3,TRBV28,.,TRBD1
TGTGCCAGCAGCCAAAAAAACATTCAGTACTTC,CASSQKNIQYF,TRBJ2-4,TRBV7-2,.,.
TGTGCCAGCAGTTCCATGGGACAGCTCTCCTACAATGAGCAGTTCTTC,CASSSMGQLSYNEQFF,TRBJ2-1,TRBV6-5,few,TRBD1
TGTGCCAGCAGCTTGGACGCGCTTCCTCTCGAGCAGTACTTC,CASSLDALPLEQYF,TRBJ2-7,TRBV7-8,.,.
TGTGCCAGCAGCTTAGTTGGTAGCGCCGGGGAGCTGTTTTTT,CASSLVGSAGELFF,TRBJ2-2,TRBV7-2,few,.
TGTGCCAGCAGCCCTGTGGGCACGCAAGAGACCCAGTACTTC,CASSPVGTQETQYF,TRBJ2-5,TRBV5-4,.,.
TGCAGTGCTAGAACGCAGGGTAGCCGGAATTCACCCCTCCACTTT,CSARTQGSRNSPLHF,TRBJ1-6,TRBV20-1,few,.
TGCGCCAGCGGAAAATTCTCTGGGGCCAACGTCCTGACTTTC,CASGKFSGANVLTF,TRBJ2-6,TRBV4-1,.,.
TGTGCCAGCTTTGGCGGGGGGCCTTCCGATACGCAGTATTTT,CASFGGGPSDTQYF,TRBJ2-3,TRBV4-2,few,TRBD2
TGTGCCAGCAGTTATTCCGACGCGGGGGGCGGGGAGACCCAGTACTTC,CASSYSDAGGGETQYF,TRBJ2-5,TRBV6-9,few,TRBD2
TGTGCCAGCAGCATAGACAGGTTGAACAGTCAGCCCCCGCATTTT,CASSIDRLNSQPPHF,TRBJ1-5,TRBV2,.,.
TGTGCCTGGAGTGGGGACATAGAAGCTTTCTTT,CAWSGDIEAFF,TRBJ1-1,TRBV30,.,.
TGTGCCAGCAGCTCCTCGGGCAGGGGGGGGTACAATGAGCAGTTCTTC,CASSSSGRGGYNEQFF,TRBJ2-1,TRBV7-2,.,.
TGCGCCAGCAGCTTCTGGACAGATTTCGTGGGTGAAGCTTTCTTT,CASSFWTDFVGEAFF,TRBJ1-1,TRBV5-1,.,.
TGTGCCTGGCGTAGGGGGGCTTATAACTATGGCTACACCTTC,CAWRRGAYNYGYTF,TRBJ1-2,TRBV30,.,.
TGTGCCACCAGTGAAACTTCACCGGGACAGGGGCAAGAGACCCAGTACTTC,CATSETSPGQGQETQYF,TRBJ2-5,TRBV24-1,many,TRBD1
TGTGCCAGCAGCGTTCAGGGGGCCGGGGATACGCAGTATTTT,CASSVQGAGDTQYF,TRBJ2-3,TRBV5-4,few,TRBD1
TGTGCCATCAGTGGATCTTACAGCATGATCGAGCAGTTCTTC,CAISGSYSMIEQFF,TRBJ2-1,TRBV10-3,.,.
TGTGCCAGCAGTGAATACCGACTCACAGGGGACGGGGCCAACGTCCTGACTTTC,CASSEYRLTGDGANVLTF,TRBJ2-6,TRBV25-1,.,TRBD1
TGTGCCAGCAGTTACTCGGGGACGGATTATGGCTACACCTTC,CASSYSGTDYGYTF,TRBJ1-2,TRBV6-5,few,.
TGTGCCAGCAGCCACCCGATCATACGTAGACGGTCCTACAATGAGCAGTTCTTC,CASSHPIIRRRSYNEQFF,TRBJ2-1,TRBV11-2,many,.
TGTGCCAGCAGTGGACATTTTCAAGAGACCCAGTACTTC,CASSGHFQETQYF,TRBJ2-5,TRBV12-3/TRBV12-4,.,.
TGTGCCTCCGGCGGTGGGACAGTTGGCTACACCTTC,CASGGGTVGYTF,TRBJ1-2,TRBV6-5,few,TRBD1
TGCGCCACCGGGCCCACGGGTGGTGAGCAGTTCTTC,CATGPTGGEQFF,TRBJ2-1,TRBV10-2,few,.